This T cell receptor beta chain appears in the sequencing data of a study of siplizumab effects on memory and regulatory T cells. Findings of the study overall: Confirmation was lacking for the suppressive function of proliferating Tregs derived from siplizumab cultures. The apparent diversity of naive T cells exceeded that of memory cells, and naive T cells seemed to make a major contribution to the alloresponse. No assignable naive or memory phenotype existed for roughly 80-97% of proliferating CD4+ or CD8+ clones.

TCRdb's table, derived via immunoSEQ multiplex PCR, lists solely in-frame clones and lacks some. The sample has more than 85,000 clones; 92% are singletons. Details on this clone: Its matching antigen is unknown.

This CDR3 has 13 amino acids. The V gene lost 4 bases and the J gene lost 1 base, with 7 bases spanning the gap. The germline V gene has CDR1 WNHNN and CDR2 SYGVQD (reference sequence). The sequencing input was Tregs sorted from blood. The chain uses TRBV10-1 and TRBJ1-1, with unresolved D. This clonotype originated in a human donor in good health. The CDR3 spells CASSVRTNTEAFF. Here the CDR3 DNA reads TGCGCCAGCAGTGTCCGAACGAACACTGAAGCTTTCTTT.